The present entry profiles one TCR beta chain with its context. Antigen unknown. The sample comes from a study of T cell repertoires in cytomegalovirus infection. The overall study: HLA-B-restricted CMV epitopes that are well studied, plus recently identified HLA-C-restricted ones, were used by the study. CMV infection plus the matching HLA type was flagged by public TCR beta signatures. The study, taken as a whole, reports: It was HLA-C-restricted CMV-specific TCR beta clonotypes that dominated the response ex vivo. Using cumulative public TCR beta family frequency, the authors identified those who carried CMV together with the relevant HLA.

TCRdb ran MiXCR on the reads and lists one entry per CDR3 protein. This sample carries roughly 500,000 distinct CDR3 sequences, approximately 42% of them seen once, and the ten largest clones take 43%. The specimen was cultured PBMCs, collected from culture after CMV antigen stimulation. The origin of this receptor is a human donor in good health (CMV status not recorded). Some clones in this sample may be carry-over from other donors' samples.

CDR3 protein: CASSLLAGARTEAFF. For the CDR3, the DNA is TGTGCCAGCAGCCTCCTGGCAGGGGCGAGGACTGAAGCTTTCTTT. The chain uses TRBV7-2 and TRBJ1-1, with TRBD1 as a possible D gene (6 bases). Germline V gene lookup returns CDR1 SGHTA and CDR2 FQGNSA. This CDR3 region has 15 residues. V was cut by 5 bases and J by 5 bases, with 18 bases left in between.